A single sample is the source of the 26 T cell receptor beta chains below, sequenced in a study of cytomegalovirus exposure and HLA in healthy donors. TCRdb keeps only in-frame clones here, not all; method: immunoSEQ multiplex PCR. The sample yields about 170,000 clones, 95% to 97% seen once. The sample comprised PBMCs. Every receptor here comes from a woman aged 18 to 35 in good health and CMV-seronegative.

The rearrangement joins TRBV7-2 to TRBJ2-7; maybe TRBD2 (5 bases). V was trimmed by 5 bases and J by 0 bases, leaving 11 bases between them. The CDR3 loop spans 14 amino acids. Per germline, CDR1 SGHTA and CDR2 FQGNSA. CDR3 region: CASSPEVSSYEQYF. CDR3 DNA sequence: TGTGCCAGCAGCCCGGAGGTCAGCTCCTACGAGCAGTACTTC.

V usage is TRBV5-1 and J usage is TRBJ1-3; D is possibly TRBD1 (5 bases). V shed 4 bases and J shed 4 bases, with 12 bases lying between them. The CDR3 has 14 amino acids. Per germline, CDR1 SGHRS and CDR2 YFSETQ. Here the CDR3 DNA reads TGCGCCAGCAGCCCAGGGTCACTAGGAAACACCATATATTTT. Protein product: CASSPGSLGNTIYF.

This chain connects TRBV4-1 to TRBJ2-3; 10 positions match TRBD2. V gave up 0 bases and J gave up 2 bases; unmatched junction bases: 8. Germline V gene lookup returns CDR1 MGHRA and CDR2 YSYEKL. The CDR3 covers 18 residues. CDR3 sequence: CASSQDPGTSAFTDTQYF. DNA for the CDR3: TGCGCCAGCAGCCAAGATCCCGGGACTAGCGCCTTCACAGATACGCAGTATTTT.

The chain carries TRBV27 and TRBJ1-2; a possible D gene is TRBD1 (5 bases). This CDR3 has 16 amino acids. Per the germline V gene, CDR1 is MNHEY and CDR2 is SMNVEV (reference sequence). Between the trimmed V and J ends, which lost 2 bases and 6 bases, there was a span of 19 bases. This chain's CDR3 is CASSLTPSQGTHGYTF. The CDR3 nucleotides read TGTGCCAGCAGTTTAACCCCCTCTCAGGGAACCCATGGCTACACCTTC.

V usage is TRBV11-1 and J usage is TRBJ2-7; TRBD1 might be the D (5 bases). The V and J ends lost 1 base and 0 bases respectively, with 13 bases between them. The CDR3 loop spans 16 amino acids. CDR1 SGHAT and CDR2 FQDESV come from the germline V gene (reference sequence). CDR3 region: CASSLGRDRHSYEQYF. Here the CDR3 DNA reads TGTGCCAGCAGCTTAGGTAGAGACAGACACTCCTACGAGCAGTACTTC.

This CDR3 is CASSVGTGSYNEQFF. CDR3 bases: TGTGCCAGCAGCGTAGGGACAGGGAGCTACAATGAGCAGTTCTTC. The chain recombines TRBV9 with TRBJ2-1, with 8 positions matching TRBD1. Germline CDR1 SGDLS, CDR2 YYNGEE. The J segment lost 3 bases and the V segment lost 0 bases, leaving 2 bases of the junction unmatched. This CDR3 has 15 residues.

This chain links TRBV4-1 with TRBJ1-2; the D is unclear. Germline values: CDR1 MGHRA, CDR2 YSYEKL. With 1 base removed from V and 4 bases from J, the gap between germline ends came to 10 bases. This CDR3 region has 14 residues. As DNA, the CDR3 is TGCGCCAGCAGCCAAGCCCAAAGCTCCTATGGCTACACCTTC. Translating it yields CASSQAQSSYGYTF.

This sequence joins TRBV30 and TRBJ1-6; 8 bases are shared with TRBD1. The CDR3 contains 14 residues. From germline, CDR1 is GTSNPN and CDR2 SVGIG (reference sequence). Germline trimming cut 3 bases from V and 5 bases from J; bases unmatched to any gene: 3. The CDR3 sequence is CAWSTGGNNSPLHF. CDR3 DNA sequence: TGTGCCTGGAGCACAGGGGGTAATAATTCACCCCTCCACTTT.

The V gene is TRBV5-1, the J gene TRBJ2-5, with 12 bases that match TRBD2. There are 16 residues in the CDR3. J was trimmed by 5 bases and V by 4 bases; bases with no gene match: 9. Germline V gene lookup returns CDR1 SGHRS and CDR2 YFSETQ. The CDR3 loop reads CASSLSSGGALETQYF. The CDR3 DNA reads as TGCGCCAGCAGCCTGTCTAGCGGGGGGGCATTGGAGACCCAGTACTTC.

This clone was seen only once. The chain couples TRBV19 to TRBJ1-2, with 9 bases lining up with TRBD1. CDR3 length: 16 amino acids. V lost 5 bases, J lost 1 base, and 8 bases stayed unmatched. Germline-derived CDR1 and CDR2 are LNHDA and SQIVND (reference sequence). The chain's CDR3 is CASSPGTGPLNYGYTF. CDR3 nucleotides: TGTGCCAGTAGTCCAGGGACAGGGCCCCTTAACTATGGCTACACCTTC.

The V gene is TRBV5-1, the J gene TRBJ1-2, with 11 bases matching TRBD1. The CDR3 is 14 amino acids. Germline values: CDR1 SGHRS, CDR2 YFSETQ. V trimming: 4 bases; J trimming: 5 bases; junction bases outside the gene matches: 4. The CDR3 loop is CASSPGQGGYGYTF. DNA for the CDR3: TGCGCCAGCAGCCCGGGACAGGGGGGGTATGGCTACACCTTC.

The rearrangement uses TRBV7-6 and TRBJ2-1, with 7 bases lining up with TRBD2. The CDR3 is 12 residues long. J lost 7 bases, V lost 4 bases, and 1 base had no gene match. Germline CDR1 and CDR2: SGHVS and FNYEAQ. The CDR3, as DNA: TGTGCCAGCAGCTGGGGGGGAAATGAGCAGTTCTTC. It codes for CASSWGGNEQFF.

This chain uses TRBV9 with TRBJ2-7, with TRBD1 as a possible D gene (6 bases). Germline loops: CDR1 SGDLS, CDR2 YYNGEE. CDR3 length: 15 residues. V lost 3 bases, J lost 6 bases, and 19 bases lay in between. CDR3 DNA sequence: TGTGCCAGCAGCGCGCAGGACAGAATCCGGGGCGAGCAGTACTTC. Translated, it gives CASSAQDRIRGEQYF.

The rearrangement joins TRBV18 to TRBJ2-7; 7 positions agree with TRBD1. The CDR3 loop spans 14 amino acids. Germline V gene data show CDR1 as KGHSH and CDR2 as LQKENI. Trimming cost V 3 bases and J 0 bases; bases outside gene matches: 2. CDR3 in amino acids: CASSPGQPSYEQYF. In nucleotides, the CDR3 is TGTGCCAGCTCACCGGGACAGCCCTCCTACGAGCAGTACTTC.

V gene TRBV4-1 combines with J gene TRBJ2-1; TRBD1 might be the D (6 bases). The germline V gene encodes CDR1 MGHRA and CDR2 YSYEKL. Trimming shortened V by 4 bases and J by 2 bases, and 12 bases separated the two germline ends. The CDR3 extends over 15 amino acids. CDR3: CASSRGQGTYNEQFF. Written as DNA, the CDR3 is TGCGCCAGCAGCCGAGGGCAGGGGACCTACAATGAGCAGTTCTTC.

In its sample, this clone was seen once. The chain combines TRBV18 with TRBJ2-2; 8 bases are shared with TRBD1. The junction had 8 bases not matched to a gene; V was cut back by 2 bases and J by 6 bases. The CDR3 is 16 residues long. Germline CDR1 reads KGHSH; CDR2 reads LQKENI. CDR3: CASSPSGGALAGELFF. As DNA, the CDR3 is TGTGCCAGCTCACCATCAGGGGGCGCCTTAGCCGGGGAGCTGTTTTTT.

V is TRBV10-3 and J is TRBJ2-2, with 8 bases fitting TRBD1. The germline gives CDR1 ENHRY, CDR2 SYGVKD. The length of the CDR3 is 13 residues. Germline trimming cut 10 bases from V and 5 bases from J; bases unmatched to any gene: 6. Written as DNA, the CDR3 is TGTGCCACCGGGACAGGATATACCGGGGAGCTGTTTTTT. Its protein product is CATGTGYTGELFF.

The V and J genes are TRBV11-3 and TRBJ2-2; 8 nucleotides line up with TRBD1. The CDR3 is 14 residues long. V gave up 5 bases and J gave up 5 bases; unmatched junction bases: 4. Germline V lookup: CDR1 SGHNT, CDR2 YENEEA. As DNA, the CDR3 is TGTGCCAGCAGCCGAGGACAGGGTACCGGGGAGCTGTTTTTT. It specifies CASSRGQGTGELFF.

V is TRBV7-6 and J is TRBJ1-1; possible D gene TRBD1, 5 bases. Germline values: CDR1 SGHVS, CDR2 FNYEAQ. With 2 bases removed from V and 1 base from J, the gap between germline ends came to 14 bases. CDR3 size: 16 residues. Here the CDR3 DNA reads TGTGCCAGCAGCTTATTCCGTACGGGGGAGAACACTGAAGCTTTCTTT. Translation gives CASSLFRTGENTEAFF.

This clone was found once. J is TRBJ1-1 and V is TRBV29-1; D perhaps matches TRBD1 (5 bases). CDR1 and CDR2 (germline): SQVTM, ANQGSEA. The CDR3 consists of 14 residues. Trimming took 0 bases from V and 1 from J, leaving 9 bases between them. The CDR3: CSVEDLQGNTEAFF. CDR3 nucleotides: TGCAGCGTTGAAGATCTTCAGGGGAACACTGAAGCTTTCTTT.

DNA for the CDR3: TGTGCCTGGAGTGTACGAGGGCCAACTGAAGCTTTCTTT. The encoded protein is CAWSVRGPTEAFF. The chain joins TRBV30 to TRBJ1-1; unclear D gene. There are 13 residues in the CDR3. Trimming took 0 bases from V and 5 from J, leaving 10 bases between them. Germline assignment: CDR1 GTSNPN and CDR2 SVGIG (reference sequence).

This chain links TRBV21-1 with TRBJ2-4; the table's TRBD1 call for D was not verified on the DNA. TRBV21-1 corresponds to a pseudogene. The CDR3 totals 15 residues. The CDR3: CASSLRTTGKSIQYF. The CDR3 nucleotides read TGTGCCAGCAGCCTGAGGACGACAGGGAAAAGCATTCAGTACTTC.

This chain connects TRBV7-2 to TRBJ1-2, with 7 bases that match TRBD1. V lost 5 bases and J lost 7; bases outside the gene matches: 7. The CDR3 covers 13 residues. Per the germline V gene, CDR1 is SGHTA and CDR2 is FQGNSA. The CDR3 bases are TGTGCCAGCAGCCTGACAGGGATGGGTGGCTACACCTTC. Its translation: CASSLTGMGGYTF.

This sequence joins TRBV6-1 and TRBJ1-2; weak D call: TRBD1 (5 bases). Germline assignment: CDR1 MNHNS and CDR2 SASEGT. The CDR3 loop spans 16 amino acids. The V end was cut by 4 bases, the J end by 1 base, with 16 bases between. The CDR3 is CASSGYLLGLNYGYTF. The CDR3 DNA follows: TGTGCCAGCAGTGGCTACCTACTGGGACTTAACTATGGCTACACCTTC.

The V gene is TRBV5-1, the J gene TRBJ1-5; no clear D. Germline V lookup: CDR1 SGHRS, CDR2 YFSETQ. The V end was cut by 0 bases, the J end by 4 bases, with 11 bases between. The CDR3 is 15 amino acids. The CDR3 bases are TGCGCCAGCAGCTTGGTCGGGTCTGGTAATCAGCCCCAGCATTTT. It codes for CASSLVGSGNQPQHF. Combining the CDR3 with reference TRBV5-1 and TRBJ1-5 gives the whole variable domain KAGVTQTPRYLIKTRGQQVTLSCSPISGHRSVSWYQQTPGQGLQFLFEYFSETQRNKGNFPGRFSGRQFSNSRSEMNVSTLELGDSALYLCASSLVGSGNQPQHFGDGTRLSIL.

This chain joins TRBV7-3 and TRBJ2-1, with TRBD2 identical over 8 bases. V gave up 3 bases and J gave up 8 bases; unmatched junction bases: 3. The CDR3 is 13 residues long. Germline V CDR1 and CDR2: SGHTA, FQGTGA. The DNA of the CDR3 is TGTGCCAGCAGCTTCGGGGGGGCCTATGAGCAGTTCTTC. Residues: CASSFGGAYEQFF.